Sequencing of this T cell receptor beta chain was carried out in a study of blood T cell repertoires in COVID-19. Across the whole study: Whether acute or convalescent, the COVID-19 samples came from the United States, Italy and Spain. T cells, B-cell-depleted T cells, or PBMCs supplied cDNA or gDNA.

Per the study methods: Reference gene primer amplification yielded estimated nucleated cell counts. The repertoire was sequenced with immunoSEQ multiplex PCR; TCRdb's copy has only in-frame clones and lacks some. From that table come the V and J calls and clone size; the DNA was used to work out D and trimming. The table has about 110,000 clones, less than 75% seen once. Material for sequencing was peripheral blood. This sequence originates from a woman aged 35 to 49 with acute or convalescent COVID-19.

The CDR3 nucleotides read TGCAGCGTTCGCTCCTACGAGCAGTACTTC. Translated, it gives CSVRSYEQYF. The chain carries TRBV29-1 and TRBJ2-7; D is undetermined. The germline V gene has CDR1 SQVTM and CDR2 ANQGSEA. This CDR3 comprises 10 residues. Trimming pared 5 bases from V and 0 bases from J, leaving 2 bases between.